Listed below are T cell receptor beta chains from one sample, sequenced in a study of PD-1 blockade in classical Hodgkin lymphoma. Sequencing was performed with immunoSEQ multiplex PCR; in TCRdb, only in-frame clones are kept and a portion is missing. This table has around 91,000 clones, roughly 80% appearing once. The sequencing used peripheral blood mononuclear cells (PBMCs), collected before the second cycle of nivolumab. The receptors were sampled from a human donor with classical Hodgkin lymphoma. CDR3s include the opening cysteine and the closing phenylalanine or tryptophan. A D gene is named only where the DNA matches it firmly. Size is omitted from some rows. Given values are once, few, many or a class for expanded clones.

clone_size	j_call	d_call	v_call	cdr3_nt	cdr3_aa
.	TRBJ1-1	.	TRBV19	TGTGCCAGTACCAGAATAGGGGGGAACACTGAAGCTTTCTTT	CASTRIGGNTEAFF
.	TRBJ2-3	TRBD2	TRBV30	TGTGCCTGGAGTCGCGGGAGGGAAACAGATACGCAGTATTTT	CAWSRGRETDTQYF
.	TRBJ2-1	TRBD2	TRBV9	TGTGCCAGCACCCCCAGGAGACTAGCGGCTGGGAATGAGCAGTTCTTC	CASTPRRLAAGNEQFF
.	TRBJ2-1	.	TRBV18	TGTGCCAGCTCACCGCAGGGTGGGCGTTACAATGAGCAGTTCTTC	CASSPQGGRYNEQFF
.	TRBJ1-1	.	TRBV4-2	TGTGCCAGCAGCCTTGGTAGGAACACTGAAGCTTTCTTT	CASSLGRNTEAFF
.	TRBJ2-3	.	TRBV9	TGTGCCAGCAGAAAGGACATTGGGAGAACAGATACGCAGTATTTT	CASRKDIGRTDTQYF
.	TRBJ2-5	TRBD1	TRBV28	TGTGCCAGCAGCCGCGACAGGGGAGAGACCCAGTACTTC	CASSRDRGETQYF
once	TRBJ1-1	TRBD1	TRBV19	TGTGCCAGTAGTAGGACAGGGTATTCCACTGAAGCTTTCTTT	CASSRTGYSTEAFF
.	TRBJ2-1	.	TRBV7-2	TGTGCCAGCAGCTTAGATTGGGGTAGGGGAAACAATGAGCAGTTCTTC	CASSLDWGRGNNEQFF
.	TRBJ2-7	.	TRBV5-1	TGCGCCAGCAGCCCTGGGAGTGGGGACATCACCTACGAGCAGTACTTC	CASSPGSGDITYEQYF
few	TRBJ1-2	TRBD1	TRBV6-1	TGTGCCAGCAGTGAGGGGGACAGGGGCTTCAACTATGGCTACACCTTC	CASSEGDRGFNYGYTF
.	TRBJ2-2	TRBD1	TRBV10-1	TGCGCCAGCAACAGGGGTAAGAACACCGGGGAGCTGTTTTTT	CASNRGKNTGELFF
.	TRBJ1-4	TRBD1	TRBV19	TGTGCCAGTAGTGGGACCGGGACAGGGGGTGAAAAACTGTTTTTT	CASSGTGTGGEKLFF
.	TRBJ2-1	.	TRBV7-9	TGTGCCAGCATTGGGTCAGCCTACAATGAGCAGTTCTTC	CASIGSAYNEQFF
.	TRBJ1-1	TRBD1	TRBV6-6	TGTGCCAGCAGCGTACAGGGGGCGGACACTGAAGCTTTCTTT	CASSVQGADTEAFF
.	TRBJ1-1	TRBD1	TRBV18	TGTGCCAGCTCACCAGGGACAGGGGGCAGGATGACTGAAGCTTTCTTT	CASSPGTGGRMTEAFF
once	TRBJ1-1	.	TRBV7-2	TGTGCCAGCAGCTTAGGAGGCGGGCCAGGGACTGAAGCTTTCTTT	CASSLGGGPGTEAFF
.	TRBJ1-1	.	TRBV15	TGTGCCACCAGCAGAGATGCGGGTTCGGCTTTCTTT	CATSRDAGSAFF
.	TRBJ2-1	.	TRBV4-2	TGTGCCAGCAGCGGGCAGGGAAATCTCGAAAGGCAGTTCTTC	CASSGQGNLERQFF
.	TRBJ2-6	TRBD1	TRBV5-1	TGCGCCAGCAGCTTGGTGGCGGGACAGGGTTCTGGGGCCAACGTCCTGACTTTC	CASSLVAGQGSGANVLTF
.	TRBJ2-1	.	TRBV30	TGTGCCTGGAGTGGATCAACAGGGGCGGGGGGTCAGTTCTTC	CAWSGSTGAGGQFF
.	TRBJ2-3	.	TRBV27	TGTGCCAGCAGTACGCGGTGGGGGAGCACAGATACGCAGTATTTT	CASSTRWGSTDTQYF
.	TRBJ1-1	TRBD1	TRBV27	TGTGCCAGCAGTATGACAGGGGCTCGTGCGACGGGACCAGCTTTCTTT	CASSMTGARATGPAFF
.	TRBJ2-2	TRBD2	TRBV5-1	TGCGCCAGCAGCTTGGCACTAGCGGGAGTATCGGGAACCGGGGAGCTGTTTTTT	CASSLALAGVSGTGELFF
.	TRBJ2-3	TRBD2	TRBV7-2	TGTGCCAGCAGCTTAGGGCTAGCGGGTCCAGATACGCAGTATTTT	CASSLGLAGPDTQYF
.	TRBJ2-7	.	TRBV30	TGTGCCTGGAGTGTTGGTCTCGGGGAGCAGTACTTC	CAWSVGLGEQYF
.	TRBJ1-3	.	TRBV27	TGTGCCAGCAGTTTAAGAGAAGGGCGTGGAAACACCATATATTTT	CASSLREGRGNTIYF
.	TRBJ1-4	.	TRBV4-1	TGCGCCAGCAGCCAACTTCAGGGGTATGAAAAACTGTTTTTT	CASSQLQGYEKLFF
.	TRBJ2-3	.	TRBV13	TGTGCCAGCAGCTTAGGTCCGAGGGCAGATACGCAGTATTTT	CASSLGPRADTQYF
.	TRBJ1-4	.	TRBV7-6	TGTGCCAGCAGCTTAGGCGGAGGGGTGTTAGAAAAACTGTTTTTT	CASSLGGGVLEKLFF
once	TRBJ2-5	TRBD2	TRBV5-1	TGCGCCAGCAGCTTGGCTAGCGGGAGGCAAGAGACCCAGTACTTC	CASSLASGRQETQYF
.	TRBJ2-7	TRBD1	TRBV5-1	TGCGCCAGCAGCTTGGCGTGGGACAGGGAATCCTACGAGCAGTACTTC	CASSLAWDRESYEQYF
.	TRBJ2-3	.	TRBV5-1	TGCGCCAGCAGTTCGTCAGTTGGAGCAGATACGCAGTATTTT	CASSSSVGADTQYF
few	TRBJ1-5	.	TRBV10-3	TGTGCCATCAGGGGACTGACCAATCAGCCCCAGCATTTT	CAIRGLTNQPQHF
.	TRBJ2-2	TRBD1	TRBV27	TGTGCCAGCAGTCCACCGGGACAGGGACGTACCGGGGAGCTGTTTTTT	CASSPPGQGRTGELFF
.	TRBJ2-7	TRBD2	TRBV9	TGTGCCAGCAGCGTATCGACTAGCGGGAGTAGTAGAGCATCCGACGAGCAGTACTTC	CASSVSTSGSSRASDEQYF
once	TRBJ1-1	.	TRBV11-2	TGTGCCAGCAGCCGACAGAACACTGAAGCTTTCTTT	CASSRQNTEAFF
few	TRBJ2-2	.	TRBV5-4	TGTGCCAGCAGCTTAAGAACAGGGCCCACCGGGGAGCTGTTTTTT	CASSLRTGPTGELFF
.	TRBJ2-7	.	TRBV19	TGTGCCAGTCGGCGCGGGTGGGGCAGGGACTACGAGCAGTACTTC	CASRRGWGRDYEQYF
.	TRBJ1-5	.	TRBV7-2	TGTGCCAGCAGCCCCGGCGGGCGGCAGCCCCAGCATTTT	CASSPGGRQPQHF
once	TRBJ2-2	.	TRBV7-6	TGTGCCAGCAGCTCTGGGGGGACCACCGGGGAGCTGTTTTTT	CASSSGGTTGELFF
.	TRBJ2-5	.	TRBV6-5	TGTGCCAGCCGGGACTTGGGGGAGACCCAGTACTTC	CASRDLGETQYF
.	TRBJ2-5	.	TRBV6-5	TGTGCCATCAAAGCAGAAGCGAAACAAGAGACCCAGTACTTC	CAIKAEAKQETQYF
.	TRBJ2-1	.	TRBV18	TGTGCCAGCTCACCAGTGGAGGAGCAGTTCTTC	CASSPVEEQFF
once	TRBJ2-7	TRBD1	TRBV6-5	TGTGCCAGCAGTTCTAACAGGGGGCTTGCCGAGCAGTACTTC	CASSSNRGLAEQYF
.	TRBJ1-5	.	TRBV15	TGTGCCACCAGCAGAGTGCCGACGCGGTATAGCAATCAGCCCCAGCATTTT	CATSRVPTRYSNQPQHF
.	TRBJ1-2	.	TRBV28	TGTGCCAGCATCTCCGGACAGCGGGATGGCTACACCTTC	CASISGQRDGYTF
.	TRBJ2-2	TRBD1	TRBV5-5	TGTGCCAGCAGCACGACAGGGGGCCGTATCACCGGGGAGCTGTTTTTT	CASSTTGGRITGELFF
once	TRBJ1-3	.	TRBV2	TGTGCCAGCAGTTGGACAGTTGGGAACACCATATATTTT	CASSWTVGNTIYF
.	TRBJ1-1	.	TRBV7-2	TGTGCCAGCAGCGCTGACGGCATTCAGAACACTGAAGCTTTCTTT	CASSADGIQNTEAFF
.	TRBJ2-2	.	TRBV7-8	TGTGCCAGCAAGGGACATCTGAACACCGGGGAGCTGTTTTTT	CASKGHLNTGELFF
.	TRBJ1-4	.	TRBV4-2	TGTGCCAGCAGCCAAGATCCGGGGGGCAGGGAAAAACTGTTTTTT	CASSQDPGGREKLFF
.	TRBJ1-5	.	TRBV5-8	TGTGCCAGCATCAGGGCTGGGGCAAATCAGCCCCAGCATTTT	CASIRAGANQPQHF
few	TRBJ2-7	.	TRBV7-7	TGTGCCAGCAGCCCACAAGGGGTCGGGGAGCAGTACTTC	CASSPQGVGEQYF
.	TRBJ2-1	.	TRBV7-2	TGTGCCAGCAGTCTTCAGGGCCTTGCCGCGTTCTTC	CASSLQGLAAFF
.	TRBJ2-2	TRBD1	TRBV11-2	TGTGCCAGCAGCTTAGTAGGGGGAGGGGACAGGGCAACCGGGGAGCTGTTTTTT	CASSLVGGGDRATGELFF
.	TRBJ2-5	TRBD2	TRBV2	TGTGCCAGCAGTCTAAAGAGGACTAGCGCGGAGACCCAGTACTTC	CASSLKRTSAETQYF
.	TRBJ2-3	.	TRBV2	TGTGCCAGCAGTTTGGCGGGCACAGATACGCAGTATTTT	CASSLAGTDTQYF
few	TRBJ1-5	.	TRBV10-3	TGTGCCATCAGTGAGAGAGAACAGCCCCAGCATTTT	CAISEREQPQHF
.	TRBJ2-3	.	TRBV11-2	TGTGCCAGCAGCTTAGCCGGAGGGGCTACGCAGTATTTT	CASSLAGGATQYF